Listed below are T cell receptor beta chains from one sample, sequenced in a study of graft-versus-host responses after intestinal transplantation. The assay was immunoSEQ multiplex PCR, and TCRdb's table has in-frame clones only and misses some. The table has more than 85,000 clones, just over 90% seen once. The antigens for these receptors are not known. Here the sequenced sample was unstimulated CD8+ T cells sorted from spleen or lymph node cells, taken before intestinal transplant. These receptors all stem from a human donor who received an intestinal transplant. CDR3s include the opening cysteine and the closing phenylalanine or tryptophan. The order of the fields is D gene, V gene, clone size, J gene, CDR3 DNA, CDR3 protein. A D gene is named only where the DNA matches it firmly. A clone size is listed for some rows: how often the clone was seen (once, few, many), or a class if it is expanded.

NA	TRBV5-1	NA	TRBJ2-1	TGCGCCAGCAGCTCTGGGGGGCTATTTGAGCAGTTCTTC	CASSSGGLFEQFF
NA	TRBV19	NA	TRBJ1-1	TGTGCCAGTAGTACGGGAGGCATGAACACTGAAGCTTTCTTT	CASSTGGMNTEAFF
TRBD2	TRBV2	NA	TRBJ2-2	TGTGCCAGCAGTGAAGCCGTAGCGGGATTTGGCGGGGAGCTGTTTTTT	CASSEAVAGFGGELFF
TRBD2	TRBV5-4	NA	TRBJ2-7	TGTGCCAGCAGCTTCATAGCGGGAGCCGATTACGAGCAGTACTTC	CASSFIAGADYEQYF
NA	TRBV14	NA	TRBJ2-1	TGTGCCAGCAGCCCCAACCGAGGGGCTGGTGAGCAGTTCTTC	CASSPNRGAGEQFF
NA	TRBV4-1	NA	TRBJ1-1	TGCGCCAGCAGCCAAACCCCAGACATGAACACTGAAGCTTTCTTT	CASSQTPDMNTEAFF
NA	TRBV19	NA	TRBJ1-1	TGTGCCAGTAGTGCGGCAGCGGCCACTGAAGCTTTCTTT	CASSAAAATEAFF
NA	TRBV13	NA	TRBJ2-7	TGTGCCAGCAGCCGAGGGACCTCCTACGAGCAGTACTTC	CASSRGTSYEQYF
NA	TRBV5-1	NA	TRBJ2-2	TGCGCCAGCAGCTTACAGGGAATGGAAACCGGGGAGCTGTTTTTT	CASSLQGMETGELFF
TRBD1	TRBV2	NA	TRBJ1-2	TGTGCCAGCAGTGAAGTGCGGACAGGGCCCTTCTATGGCTACACCTTC	CASSEVRTGPFYGYTF
NA	TRBV5-4	NA	TRBJ2-7	TGTGCCAGCAGCTTTGGGTACGAGCAGTACTTC	CASSFGYEQYF
NA	TRBV5-1	NA	TRBJ2-1	TGCGCCAGCAGCTTGGTCCAAGCAACGGGTCAGCGGTTCTTC	CASSLVQATGQRFF
NA	TRBV2	NA	TRBJ2-7	TGTGCCAGCAGCGGGGGACTTACAGCCTACGAGCAGTACTTC	CASSGGLTAYEQYF
NA	TRBV9	NA	TRBJ1-1	TGTGCCAGCAGCGTAGAGGGCCGAGGTGAAGCTTTCTTT	CASSVEGRGEAFF
TRBD2	TRBV7-9	NA	TRBJ2-7	TGTGCCAGCAGCTTAGTCACTAGCGGGAGCGACGAGCAGTACTTC	CASSLVTSGSDEQYF
TRBD1	TRBV18	NA	TRBJ1-2	TGTGCCAGCTCACCACGGCGGCAAGACAGGGACTATGGCTACACCTTC	CASSPRRQDRDYGYTF
NA	TRBV11-2	NA	TRBJ2-7	TGTGCCAGCAGCTTAGCTAACGAGCAGTACTTC	CASSLANEQYF
NA	TRBV19	NA	TRBJ1-1	TGTGCCAGTATGCTTGGCCTTAGCACTGAAGCTTTCTTT	CASMLGLSTEAFF
NA	TRBV5-1	NA	TRBJ2-7	TGCGCCAGCAGCTTTTTTACAGGATCCTACGAGCAGTACTTC	CASSFFTGSYEQYF
NA	TRBV12-5	NA	TRBJ1-5	TGTGCTAGTGGTCCCGCGGGGATAGGCAATCAGCCCCAGCATTTT	CASGPAGIGNQPQHF
NA	TRBV7-9	NA	TRBJ2-7	TGTGCCAGCAGCTTAGCCCCTGCGGACTACGAGCAGTACTTC	CASSLAPADYEQYF
TRBD1	TRBV19	once	TRBJ1-2	TGTGCCAGTAGTATAGTAGGGGACAGTACTTATGGCTACACCTTC	CASSIVGDSTYGYTF
NA	TRBV27	NA	TRBJ1-1	TGTGCCAGCAGTTTCGGGGGCCTATACACTGAAGCTTTCTTT	CASSFGGLYTEAFF
TRBD2	TRBV19	NA	TRBJ2-7	TGTGCCAGTAGCCCGGGACTAGCGGCCTACGAGCAGTACTTC	CASSPGLAAYEQYF
NA	TRBV7-9	NA	TRBJ2-7	TGTGCCAGCAGCTTAGAAGGGTTCCCCGAGCAGTACTTC	CASSLEGFPEQYF
NA	TRBV19	NA	TRBJ2-7	TGTGCCAGTAGTATAACAGAGGGCTACGAGCAGTACTTC	CASSITEGYEQYF
TRBD1	TRBV6-6	NA	TRBJ2-7	TGTGCCAGCAGTTACGGGACAGGGAGTGAGCAGTACTTC	CASSYGTGSEQYF
TRBD2	TRBV15	NA	TRBJ2-1	TGTGCCACCTCGGTCGGTAGCGGGAGTCGGAATGAGCAGTTCTTC	CATSVGSGSRNEQFF
NA	TRBV18	NA	TRBJ1-4	TGTGCCAGCTCACCACGAGCAACTAATGAAAAACTGTTTTTT	CASSPRATNEKLFF
NA	TRBV4-1	NA	TRBJ1-1	TGCGCCAGCAGCCAAGATTGGGGCTCGAACACTGAAGCTTTCTTT	CASSQDWGSNTEAFF
TRBD2	TRBV7-9	NA	TRBJ2-1	TGTGCCAGCAGCTTACGAGCTAGCGGGCCATACAATGAGCAGTTCTTC	CASSLRASGPYNEQFF
NA	TRBV4-1	NA	TRBJ2-7	TGCGCCAGCAGCCAAGAGGGGCAGATTTCCTACGAGCAGTACTTC	CASSQEGQISYEQYF
TRBD2	TRBV13	NA	TRBJ2-3	TGTGCCAGCAGCCCTACTGGACTAGCGGGAGACCCAGATACGCAGTATTTT	CASSPTGLAGDPDTQYF
TRBD1	TRBV28	NA	TRBJ2-7	TGTGCCAGCAGTGTAAAAACAGGGGAAAGCTCCTACGAGCAGTACTTC	CASSVKTGESSYEQYF
NA	TRBV2	NA	TRBJ2-7	TGTGCCAGCCCGCCGGGGGAGGGGGCCACTTACGAGCAGTACTTC	CASPPGEGATYEQYF
NA	TRBV6-5	NA	TRBJ1-3	TGTGCCAGCAGGCCGCAGGGCAGCTCTGGAAACACCATATATTTT	CASRPQGSSGNTIYF
NA	TRBV6-1	few	TRBJ1-3	TGTGCCAGCAGGGGACATGCCAATTCTGGAAACACCATATATTTT	CASRGHANSGNTIYF
NA	TRBV9	NA	TRBJ1-2	TGTGCCAGCAGGGGGAACCCCCGGAGGGAGGGAGGCTATGGCTACACCTTC	CASRGNPRREGGYGYTF
NA	TRBV9	NA	TRBJ2-1	TGTGCCAGCAGCGTAGGGCAGGGTAATGAGCAGTTCTTC	CASSVGQGNEQFF
NA	TRBV6-6	NA	TRBJ2-1	TGTGCCAGCAGTTACTCGATAAGCCTAAAGAACAATGAGCAGTTCTTC	CASSYSISLKNNEQFF
TRBD2	TRBV28	NA	TRBJ2-3	TGTGCCAGCAGTTTCATAGCGGGAGGTACTCCCCTCACAGATACGCAGTATTTT	CASSFIAGGTPLTDTQYF
NA	TRBV6-1	NA	TRBJ1-1	TGTGCCACCGAGAAAGGACTACTTGAAGCTTTCTTT	CATEKGLLEAFF
NA	TRBV7-2	few	TRBJ2-2	TGTGCCAGCAGCTTAGCCCTTTTGGGGAACTCCGGCCGGAACACCGGGGAGCTGTTTTTT	CASSLALLGNSGRNTGELFF
TRBD1	TRBV27	NA	TRBJ2-3	TGTGCCAGCAGTTTAGAAAATCTGGGGACAGATATCACAGATACGCAGTATTTT	CASSLENLGTDITDTQYF
TRBD1	TRBV4-1	NA	TRBJ1-1	TGCGCCAGCAGGAACCGGGACAGGGCGACCACTGAAGCTTTCTTT	CASRNRDRATTEAFF
NA	TRBV11-2	NA	TRBJ2-7	TGTGCCAGCAGCCACGGTCCGGGGGGCCTCTACGAGCAGTACTTC	CASSHGPGGLYEQYF
NA	TRBV5-1	NA	TRBJ2-2	TGCGCCAGCAGCTTCACGGTCTTTTTAACGAACACCGGGGAGCTGTTTTTT	CASSFTVFLTNTGELFF
TRBD1	TRBV12-5	NA	TRBJ2-7	TGTGCTAGTGGTTTGGTCCGGACAGGGCCCTACGAGCAGTACTTC	CASGLVRTGPYEQYF